This note documents a single T cell receptor (beta chain) sequence. Its antigen is unidentified. A junction boundary mismatches the germline segment, possibly from a read error. It was RNA transcripts that yielded the amplified TCR beta CDR3 regions. The TCR CDR3 first-round RT-PCR relied on the HTBI primer set. TCRdb reprocessed the multiplex PCR reads with MiXCR, giving one entry per CDR3 protein. The table has around 560,000 distinct CDR3 sequences, approximately 16% seen once. The CDR3 sequence is 16 residues long. Germline CDR1 reads SGHDT; CDR2 reads YYEEEE. This sample was taken from a study of T cells in Graves' hyperthyroidism and ophthalmopathy. Broader study findings: Classification by a 13 V-J model distinguished ophthalmopathy from stable hyperthyroidism.

The definition of stable Graves' hyperthyroidism was no ophthalmopathy progression within 18 months. Patients were excluded for uncontrolled infection, other autoimmune disease, pregnancy or lactation. Fresh peripheral blood, less than 11 ml of it, supplied the PBMCs. The TCR originated in a woman aged 18-29 years with Graves' hyperthyroidism. J is TRBJ1-5 and V is TRBV5-6; D might be TRBD1 (5 bases). Material for sequencing was blood. In DNA form, the CDR3 reads TGTGCCAGAATGGGACCCAGCGCAAATAGCAATCAGCCCCGGCATTTT. Residues: CARMGPSANSNQPRHF.